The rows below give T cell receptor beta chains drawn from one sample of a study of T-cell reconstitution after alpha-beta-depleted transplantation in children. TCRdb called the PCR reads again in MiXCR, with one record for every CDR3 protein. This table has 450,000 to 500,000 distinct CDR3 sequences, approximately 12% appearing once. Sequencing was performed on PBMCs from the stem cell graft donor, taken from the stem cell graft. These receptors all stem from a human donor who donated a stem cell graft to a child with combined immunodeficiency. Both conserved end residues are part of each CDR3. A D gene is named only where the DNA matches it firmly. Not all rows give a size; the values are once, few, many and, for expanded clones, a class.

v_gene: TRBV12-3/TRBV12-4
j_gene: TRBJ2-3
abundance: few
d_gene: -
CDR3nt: TGTGCCAGCAGGTCCTTCTCCTCCCGGGATACGCAGTATTTT
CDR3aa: CASRSFSSRDTQYF

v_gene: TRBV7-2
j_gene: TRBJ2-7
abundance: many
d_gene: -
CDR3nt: TGTGCCAGCAGCACCCTAGCGCTCTACGAGCAGTACTTC
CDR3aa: CASSTLALYEQYF

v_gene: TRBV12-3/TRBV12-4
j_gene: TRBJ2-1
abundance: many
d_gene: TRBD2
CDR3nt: TGTGCCAGCAGTTCACTAGCGGGAGCTAATGAGCAGTTCTTC
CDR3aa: CASSSLAGANEQFF

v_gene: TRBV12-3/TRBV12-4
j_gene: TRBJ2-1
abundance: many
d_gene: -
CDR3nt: TGTGCCAGCAGTTTAGTATTGGGGGGATACAATGAGCAGTTCTTC
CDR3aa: CASSLVLGGYNEQFF

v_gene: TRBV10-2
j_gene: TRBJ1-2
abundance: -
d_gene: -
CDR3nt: TGCGCCAGCAGTCACAGTGCTAACTATGGCTACACCTTC
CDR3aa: CASSHSANYGYTF

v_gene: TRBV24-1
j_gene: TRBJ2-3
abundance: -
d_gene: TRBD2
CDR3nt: TGTGCCACCAGGCCCGGGACTAGCGGGAGGACAGATACGCAGTATTTT
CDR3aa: CATRPGTSGRTDTQYF

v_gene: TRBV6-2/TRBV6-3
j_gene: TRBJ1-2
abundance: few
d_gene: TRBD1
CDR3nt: TGTGCCAGCAGGGAGGCCGGGACAGAATATGGCTACACCTTC
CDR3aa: CASREAGTEYGYTF

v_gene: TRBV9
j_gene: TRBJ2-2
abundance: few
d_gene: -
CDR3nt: TGTGCCAGCAGCGTACAACCCGTAGCGAACACCGGGGAGCTGTTTTTT
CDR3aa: CASSVQPVANTGELFF

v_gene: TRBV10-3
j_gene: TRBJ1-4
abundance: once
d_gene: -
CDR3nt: TGTGCCATCAGTACAGGCGTTAATGAAAAACTGTTTTTT
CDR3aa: CAISTGVNEKLFF

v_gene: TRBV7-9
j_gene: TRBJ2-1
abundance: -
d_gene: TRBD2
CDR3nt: TGTGCCAGCAGCCAGACCGGGCGGGGGGGCACCTACAATGAGCAGTTCTTC
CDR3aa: CASSQTGRGGTYNEQFF

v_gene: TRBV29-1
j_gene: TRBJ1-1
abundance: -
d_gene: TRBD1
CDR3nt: TGCAGCGTTCTACACTCGGACAGGGGCACTGAAGCTTTCTTT
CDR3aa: CSVLHSDRGTEAFF

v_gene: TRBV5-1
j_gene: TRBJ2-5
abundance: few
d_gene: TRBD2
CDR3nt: TGCGCCAGCAGCTTGGCGTTAGCGGGGCAACAAGAGACCCAGTACTTC
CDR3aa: CASSLALAGQQETQYF

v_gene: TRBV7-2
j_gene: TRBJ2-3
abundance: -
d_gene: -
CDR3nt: TGTGCCAGCAGCTTACAAGGGGACAGCACAGATACGCAGTATTTT
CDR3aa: CASSLQGDSTDTQYF

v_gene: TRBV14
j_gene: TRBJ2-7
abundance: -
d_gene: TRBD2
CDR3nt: TGTGCCAGCAGCCAAGATGTTATTCCGGGACTAGCGGGATGGGGAACATCCTACGAGCAGTACTTC
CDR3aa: CASSQDVIPGLAGWGTSYEQYF

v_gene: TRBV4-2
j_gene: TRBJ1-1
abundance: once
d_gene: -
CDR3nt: TGTGCCAGCAGCCAAGGGAATACAAACACTGAAGCTTTCTTT
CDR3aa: CASSQGNTNTEAFF

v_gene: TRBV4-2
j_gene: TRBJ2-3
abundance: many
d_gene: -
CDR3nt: TGTGCCAGCAGCCAAGCGGGGGCTAGGACAGATACGCAGTATTTT
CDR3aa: CASSQAGARTDTQYF

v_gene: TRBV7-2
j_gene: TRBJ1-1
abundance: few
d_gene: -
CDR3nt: TGTGCCAGCAGCTTAGAGGGGACAAAAGCTTTCTTT
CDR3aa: CASSLEGTKAFF

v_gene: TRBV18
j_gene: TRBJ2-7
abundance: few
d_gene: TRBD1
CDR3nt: TGTGCCAGCTCACCCGGGACAGGGGCCGCCGAGCAGTACTTC
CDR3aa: CASSPGTGAAEQYF

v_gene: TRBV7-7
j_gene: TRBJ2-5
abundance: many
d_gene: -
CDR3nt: TGTGCTAGCAGCTTAGGGGGCGGGGGTCTGGAGACCCAGTACTTC
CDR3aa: CASSLGGGGLETQYF

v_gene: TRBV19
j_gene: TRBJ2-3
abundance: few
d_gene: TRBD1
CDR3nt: TGTGCCAGCCTGGACAGGGGGAACACAGATACGCAGTATTTT
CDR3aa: CASLDRGNTDTQYF

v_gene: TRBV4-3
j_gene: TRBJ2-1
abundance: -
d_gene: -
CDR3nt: TGCGCCAGCAGCCAAGATACGTGGGCTTTGAACAATGAGCAGTTCTTC
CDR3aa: CASSQDTWALNNEQFF

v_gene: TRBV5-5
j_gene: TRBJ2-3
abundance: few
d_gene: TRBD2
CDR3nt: TGTGCCAGCAGCTTGTACGCTAGCGGGGGCCCAGGGGATACGCAGTATTTT
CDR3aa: CASSLYASGGPGDTQYF

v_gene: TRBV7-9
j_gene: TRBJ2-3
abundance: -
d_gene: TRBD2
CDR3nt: TGTGCCAGCAGCACGACTAGCCCGGATACGCAGTATTTT
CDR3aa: CASSTTSPDTQYF

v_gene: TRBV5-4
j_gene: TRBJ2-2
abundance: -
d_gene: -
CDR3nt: TGTGCCAGCAGCTTGAGACACGACACCGGGGAGCTGTTTTTT
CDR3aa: CASSLRHDTGELFF

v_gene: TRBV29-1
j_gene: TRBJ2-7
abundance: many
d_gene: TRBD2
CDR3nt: TGCAGCGTTACCGGGACTAGCTTGGCCGAGCAGTACTTC
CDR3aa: CSVTGTSLAEQYF

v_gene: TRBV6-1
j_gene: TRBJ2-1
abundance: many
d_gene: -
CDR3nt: TGTGCCAGCAGTGAATTAAAGGTGTACAATGAGCAGTTCTTC
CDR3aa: CASSELKVYNEQFF

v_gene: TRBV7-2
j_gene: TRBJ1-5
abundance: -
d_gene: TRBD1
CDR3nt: TGTGCCAGCAGCTTTGGACAGGGGACAGGTCAGCCCCAGCATTTT
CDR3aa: CASSFGQGTGQPQHF

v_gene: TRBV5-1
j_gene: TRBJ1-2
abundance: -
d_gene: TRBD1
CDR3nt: TGCGCCAGCAGCTTCGGGACAGGGGTCGTTGGCTACACCTTC
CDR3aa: CASSFGTGVVGYTF

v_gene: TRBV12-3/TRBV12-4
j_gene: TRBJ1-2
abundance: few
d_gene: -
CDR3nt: TGTGCCAGCAGTGAACAGGGTGATTGGACGGGCTACACCTTC
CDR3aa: CASSEQGDWTGYTF

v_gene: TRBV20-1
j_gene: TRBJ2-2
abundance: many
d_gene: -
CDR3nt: TGCAGTGCTACGCAATCCACCGGGGAGCTGTTTTTT
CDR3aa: CSATQSTGELFF

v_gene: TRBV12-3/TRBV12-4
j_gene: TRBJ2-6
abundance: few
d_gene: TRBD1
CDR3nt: TGTGCCAGCAGACCTCATCAGGGGGCTGGGGCCAACGTCCTGACTTTC
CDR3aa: CASRPHQGAGANVLTF

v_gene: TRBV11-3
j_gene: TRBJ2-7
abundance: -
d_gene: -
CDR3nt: TGTGCCAGCAGCTTAGAAATTTCGGTCTCCGAGCAGTACTTC
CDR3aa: CASSLEISVSEQYF

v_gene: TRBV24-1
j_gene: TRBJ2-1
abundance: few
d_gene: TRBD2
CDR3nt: TGTGCCACCAGTGACCCAGGACTAGCGGGAGGGCTTTACAATGAGCAGTTCTTC
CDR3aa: CATSDPGLAGGLYNEQFF

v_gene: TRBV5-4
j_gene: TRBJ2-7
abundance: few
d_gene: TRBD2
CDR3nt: TGTGCCAGCAGCTTGGTCGGCAGGGAGGGAGAGCAGTACTTC
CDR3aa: CASSLVGREGEQYF

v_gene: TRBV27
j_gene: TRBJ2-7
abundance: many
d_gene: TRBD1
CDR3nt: TGTGCCAGCAGTTTATCCCCCTCGGGACAGTTTTACGAGCAGTACTTC
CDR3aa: CASSLSPSGQFYEQYF

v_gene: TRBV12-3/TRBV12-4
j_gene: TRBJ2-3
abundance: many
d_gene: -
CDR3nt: TGTGCCAGCACCTTCGCGGGTGTTGCGCAGTATTTT
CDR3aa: CASTFAGVAQYF

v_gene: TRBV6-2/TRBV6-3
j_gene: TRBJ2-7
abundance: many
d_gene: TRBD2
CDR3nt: TGTGCCAGCAGCCTTACGACTAGCGCGTCCCACGAGCAGTACTTC
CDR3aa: CASSLTTSASHEQYF

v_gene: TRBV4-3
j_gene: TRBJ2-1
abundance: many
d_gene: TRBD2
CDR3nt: TGCGCCAGCAGCAAAGCGGGGGGCCCTAGCGGTGTCAGCTCCTACAATGAGCAGTTCTTC
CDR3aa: CASSKAGGPSGVSSYNEQFF

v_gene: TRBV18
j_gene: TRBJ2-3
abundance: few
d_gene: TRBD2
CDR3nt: TGTGCCAGCTCACCTATAGCGGGGCCTAGCACAGATACGCAGTATTTT
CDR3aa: CASSPIAGPSTDTQYF

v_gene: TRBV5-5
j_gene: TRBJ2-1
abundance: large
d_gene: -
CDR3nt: TGTGCCAGCAGCTTGGTGAAGACAGTTTACGATGAGCAGTTCTTC
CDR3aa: CASSLVKTVYDEQFF

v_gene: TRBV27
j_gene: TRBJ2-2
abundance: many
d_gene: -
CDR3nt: TGTGCCAGCAGTTTAGCGCAGAACACCGGGGAGCTGTTTTTT
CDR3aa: CASSLAQNTGELFF

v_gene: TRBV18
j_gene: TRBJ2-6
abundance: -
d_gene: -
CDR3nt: TGTGCCAGCTCAACTGGGGCCAACGTCCTGACTTTC
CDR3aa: CASSTGANVLTF

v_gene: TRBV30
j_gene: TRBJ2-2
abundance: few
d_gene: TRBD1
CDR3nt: TGTGCCTGGGACCCCGGGACAGAAAGTTCGGAGCTGTTTTTT
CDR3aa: CAWDPGTESSELFF

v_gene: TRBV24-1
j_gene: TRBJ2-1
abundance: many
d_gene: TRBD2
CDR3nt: TGTGCCACCGGGGCTAGCGGATACAATGAGCAGTTCTTC
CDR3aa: CATGASGYNEQFF

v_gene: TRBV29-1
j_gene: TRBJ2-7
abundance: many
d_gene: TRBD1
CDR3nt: TGCAGCGTTGAAGAGCAGGGGGCGGGGGAGCAGTACTTC
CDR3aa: CSVEEQGAGEQYF